This T cell receptor beta chain was sequenced during a study of shared clonotypes between healthy human individuals (TCRdb year 2020). For the wider study: Three men and a couple of women, aged 18 to 49 years, made up the cohort. For each donor, CD4 naive and CD4 memory were each given three plates, CD8 naive was given two plates, and CD8 memory was given one plate. Blood TCR repertoires of about 5 healthy adults were deeply sequenced to estimate repertoire size and the extent of clonotype sharing between individuals. To increase sequencing depth and limit assay-specific biases, different laboratories used diverse techniques to prepare libraries and sequence TCR repertoires. Per donor, leukapheresis produced somewhere between about 0.94 and 9 billion PBMCs.

Concerning this clone itself: Its binding antigen is unknown. Base qualities are not at hand, and no much larger clone is one base apart.

The donors were healthy, HIV-negative adults who had no recently reported acute infections or vaccinations. All donors were Caucasian adults living in Nashville, Tennessee, USA. Magnetic negative selection was used to enrich CD4+ T cells, after which naive cells were positively selected on CD45RA and the negative fraction became the memory subset. Blood was collected by leukapheresis, and PBMCs were isolated by Ficoll-Histopaque density gradient centrifugation and then cryopreserved in liquid nitrogen vapor phase. Purity and quantity of every magnetically sorted T cell population were checked by analytical flow cytometry. From each sorted fraction, genomic DNA was isolated and quantified by UV absorbance on a Nanodrop 2000c. Using the deep immunoSEQ assay, multiplex PCR amplified TCR CDR3 regions from genomic DNA. For each cell subset, the extracted genomic DNA was distributed evenly across all wells of several immunoSEQ 96-well plates, and each plate served as one replicate. For sorted subsets, approximately 190 ng of genomic DNA, equivalent to some 30,000 T cell genomes, went into each replicate PCR. The purified libraries were quantified using a Qubit 3.0 fluorometer, sized with a Bioanalyzer 2100, and then quantified again using the KAPA Library Quantification kit. Every immunoSEQ 96-well plate was sequenced on a separate single-read 150-cycle Illumina NextSeq 550 flow cell. As for how the authors treated the data: Because the immunoSEQ output included only junctional sequences and no quality scores, the filtering could not be the same as the filtering used for full-length reads. To assign V/J genes and CDR3, sequences were annotated against IMGT germline references using PyIR, a Python wrapper for IgBLAST v1.9. Reads were removed for weak V/J assignments (E-value above 1e-6), missing CDR3, stop codons, out-of-frame junctions, or ambiguous translated residues. V3J clonotypes were defined as sequences sharing an identical inferred V gene, J gene, and CDR3 amino acid sequence. To compute the percentage overlap between repertoires, the number of shared unique clonotypes was divided by the size of the smaller repertoire. Three approaches were used to assess repertoire richness: RTK rarefaction, the Chao1 estimator, and Recon v2.1 estimates of unobserved clonotypes. For all TCRbeta clonotypes obtained by the gDNA method from a handful of donors, generation probabilities were computed with OLGA. In its TCRdb copy, this immuneACCESS table keeps in-frame sequences only and misses some clones. Where compared with another copy, unresolved V genes explain less than half of these, and the others have no known cause. D and trimming were read from the DNA, whereas the V and J calls and clone size are those reported in that table. For this sample there are under 2.5 million clones; 80% to 95% appear just once. Around 0.35% of the sample comes from the top ten.

Overall study outcomes, separate from this receptor: Approximately 4.8% of naive CD4, approximately 3.7% of naive CD8, about 2.1% of memory CD4, and less than 0.45% of memory CD8 clonotypes were shared across a few donors. Because the study included only a small number of donors, the genetic and exposure-history diversity represented was limited. Incomplete sequencing was indicated by rarefaction of sorted-subset datasets, despite the large sequencing depth. Naive subsets generally had larger estimated clonotype richness than memory subsets did. Higher generation probabilities were observed for clonotypes shared by all four sorted-subset donors than for non-shared clonotypes. Sampling was restricted to blood, and TCR repertoires in tissue are likely to differ from TCR repertoires in blood. Pairwise subsampling indicated that sequencing depth was expected to affect the degree of clonotype sharing among donors.

The sample was naive CD4+ T cells from PBMCs. The sample's cell subset or site label is to be understood as: CD45RA+ positively selected. This clonotype originated in a man between 18 and 29 years old in good health. Some clones in this sample may be carry-over from other donors' samples.

The sequence in DNA is TGTGCCAGCAGCTCGAACTGGATAGATACGCAGTATTTT. It encodes CASSSNWIDTQYF. The V gene is TRBV7-2 and the J gene is TRBJ2-3, with no reliable assignment of the D segment. CDR1 and CDR2, per the germline V gene, are SGHTA and FQGNSA. Reading from cysteine to phenylalanine, the CDR3 counts 13 amino acids. Solely the CDR3 DNA is kept, with 39 bases framed from the first base. V sheds 4 bases and J sheds 5 bases, leaving 10 bases between their ends.